A single count supports the clone carrying this T cell receptor (beta chain). As yet, its antigen is unknown. The data are from a study of cytomegalovirus exposure and HLA in healthy donors. Germline V gives CDR1 SNHLY, CDR2 FYNNEI. J gave up 4 bases and V 6 bases, and 7 bases lay outside the gene matches. The CDR3 is 14 amino acids. The PCR contained 60 Vbeta and 13 Jbeta primers. Produced via immunoSEQ multiplex PCR; TCRdb's table is partial and in-frame only. The profile shows roughly 180,000 clones, about four fifths of them singletons. Study-wide points: Certain sequence variants were highly shared and formed a cluster, and this cluster was likely a sequencing artifact. Previous analysis showed most TCR beta V segments were productive about 90% or about 30% of the time. With later analysis, a missense DCLRE1C variant became linked to TCR beta V- and J-gene trimming. Altogether, 150 or so TCR beta chains were recorded as cytomegalovirus-associated.

This receptor was identified in a woman aged 30 to 39 in good health and CMV-seronegative. The material sequenced was PBMCs. The rearrangement links TRBV2 to TRBJ1-1; 8 nucleotides match TRBD1. The CDR3 region has the DNA TGTGCCAGCAGCCCGGACAGGGTTAGCACTGAAGCTTTCTTT. Amino acid sequence: CASSPDRVSTEAFF.